The clone carrying this T cell receptor (beta chain) was seen ten or more times. What it recognizes is unknown. Trimming removed 8 bases at V and 2 bases at J, with 6 bases between. The CDR3 contains 12 residues. In germline, CDR1 is LGHNA, CDR2 YNFKEQ. One entry per CDR3 protein results from TCRdb running MiXCR on the 5' RACE reads. The data contain about 300,000 distinct CDR3 sequences, 3% to 4.5% of them seen just once; the ten biggest clones take up 24%. The data stem from a study of T cells after yellow fever vaccination. The overall study: The fractions with low cell numbers were processed using SMART-Seq v4 Ultra Low Input.

Study-wide results and limits: Post-booster repertoires again held most primary-vaccination clones (about 95% CD4, 88% CD8). High-abundance clonotypes from the bulk population could contaminate FACS-sorted repertoires. The secondary response was weaker, and its peak arrived faster, on day 5 versus 15.

The source of this sequence is a man younger than 35 who received the YFV17D yellow fever vaccine. The gene calls are TRBV4-2 and TRBJ2-2; D gene uncertain. The sequenced sample was PBMCs, obtained 5 days after the yellow fever booster vaccination. The CDR3 loop reads CASGDNTGELFF. CDR3 bases: TGTGCCAGCGGAGACAACACCGGGGAGCTGTTTTTT.